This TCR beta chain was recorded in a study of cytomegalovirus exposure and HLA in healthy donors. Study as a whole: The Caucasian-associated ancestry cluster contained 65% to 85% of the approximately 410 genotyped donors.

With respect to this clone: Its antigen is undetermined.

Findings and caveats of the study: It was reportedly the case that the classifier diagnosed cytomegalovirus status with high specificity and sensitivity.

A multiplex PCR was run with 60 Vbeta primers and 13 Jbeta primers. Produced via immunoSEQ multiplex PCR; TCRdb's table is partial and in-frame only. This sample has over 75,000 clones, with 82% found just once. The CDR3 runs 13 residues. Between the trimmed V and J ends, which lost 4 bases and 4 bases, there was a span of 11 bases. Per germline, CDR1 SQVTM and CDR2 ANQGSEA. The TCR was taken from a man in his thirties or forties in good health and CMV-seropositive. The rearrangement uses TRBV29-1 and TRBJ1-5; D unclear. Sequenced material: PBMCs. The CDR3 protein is CSVAEGGNQPQHF. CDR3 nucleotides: TGCAGCGTTGCGGAGGGTGGAAATCAGCCCCAGCATTTT.